The entry below gives a single TCR beta chain sequence along with its context. A much larger clone is a single base away; this may be a read error. This record comes from a study of tumor-infiltrating lymphocytes in oesophageal squamous cell carcinoma. The CDR3 totals 18 residues. From germline, CDR1 is SGHDN and CDR2 FVKESK. From the PCR reads, TCRdb called clonotypes with MiXCR, one entry per CDR3 protein. The data hold fewer than 20,000 distinct CDR3 sequences, with over 40% observed a single time. The J gene is TRBJ2-7, the V gene TRBV14, with TRBD2 identical over 9 bases. The J call is uncertain, as TRBJ2-1 better fits the DNA end. The source of this sequence is a female donor with esophageal squamous cell carcinoma. Specimen: normal esophageal tissue next to the tumor. The DNA for the CDR3 is TGTGCCAGCAGCCAAGATTTTGCTAGCGGGGCATACCAAGAGACCCAGTTCTTC. Its translation is CASSQDFASGAYQETQFF.